These 23 T cell receptor beta chains originate from one sample sequenced in a study of Ad26.COV2.S vaccination and SARS-CoV-2 variants. The repertoire was sequenced with immunoSEQ multiplex PCR; TCRdb's copy has only in-frame clones and lacks some. Here the sample spans roughly 300,000 clones, about 88% being singletons. Treatment indicated: about 20 received Ad26.COV2.S at low or high dose, single or two shots; about 5 received placebo; per-sample allocation not given. The samples were gathered on day 63 after the first injection of vaccine or placebo. This specimen was peripheral blood, taken in a trial of Ad26.COV2.S vaccine versus placebo. These TCRs come from a person aged 18-65 years who received the Ad26.COV2.S COVID-19 vaccine or a placebo.

The CDR3 nucleotides are TGTGCCAGCAGTTCAAAAGGGGGGGTTATTTACGAGCAGTACTTC. Translating it yields CASSSKGGVIYEQYF. The rearrangement uses TRBV28 and TRBJ2-7; a weak D match, TRBD2 (7 bases). Trimming removed 4 bases at V and 4 bases at J, with 17 bases between. Germline V gene lookup returns CDR1 MDHEN and CDR2 SYDVKM. The CDR3 is made up of 15 amino acids.

The chain is built from TRBV7-3 and TRBJ2-1; D not certain. Germline V gene data show CDR1 as SGHTA and CDR2 as FQGTGA. This CDR3 has 14 amino acids. Trimming removed 5 bases from V and 8 bases from J, with 16 bases in between. The CDR3, as DNA: TGTGCCAGCAGCCCCGGAATCCATGGGGATGAGCAGTTCTTC. It encodes CASSPGIHGDEQFF.

This chain links TRBV20-1 with TRBJ2-4, with D unresolved. The CDR3 spans 11 residues. Germline V CDR1 and CDR2: DFQATT, SNEGSKA (reference sequence). Trimming took 5 bases from V and 11 from J, leaving 13 bases between them. The CDR3, as DNA: TGCAGTGCTGGACGGCTGAACGTTCAGTACTTC. Translated: CSAGRLNVQYF.

The chain couples TRBV6-5 to TRBJ1-3, with D possibly TRBD1 on 5 matching bases. Germline V gives CDR1 MNHEY, CDR2 SVGAGI. V was pared by 9 bases and J by 3 bases, with 12 bases between. The CDR3 covers 13 residues. In DNA, the CDR3 is TGTGCCAGTGGACCAGGGTTTGGAAACACCATATATTTT. Translated, it gives CASGPGFGNTIYF.

This chain links TRBV7-3 with TRBJ2-3; 8 bases align to TRBD1. This CDR3 region has 16 residues. CDR1 is SGHTA and CDR2 is FQGTGA in the germline V gene. V shed 0 bases, J shed 0 bases, and the junction held 2 bases outside the gene matches. CDR3 coding DNA: TGTGCCAGCAGCTTAACCAGGGGGCGAAGCACAGATACGCAGTATTTT. Translated: CASSLTRGRSTDTQYF.

This rearrangement joins TRBV7-2 to TRBJ1-3; no reliable D call. V was trimmed by 2 bases and J by 1 base, leaving 12 bases between them. Germline V gives CDR1 SGHTA, CDR2 FQGNSA. The CDR3 has 16 residues. CDR3 sequence (DNA): TGTGCCAGCAGCTTATTCCCAGGACTATCTGGAAACACCATATATTTT. This translates into CASSLFPGLSGNTIYF. The whole variable domain, remainder taken from reference TRBV7-2 and TRBJ1-3, is GAGVSQSPSNKVTEKGKDVELRCDPISGHTALYWYRQSLGQGLEFLIYFQGNSAPDKSGLPSDRFSAERTGGSVSTLTIQRTQQEDSAVYLCASSLFPGLSGNTIYFGEGSWLTVV.

This clone appeared a few times. J is TRBJ1-5 and V is TRBV19; D not resolved. The CDR3 covers 14 residues. Trimming removed 4 bases at V and 0 bases at J, with 7 bases between. Germline V gene data show CDR1 as LNHDA and CDR2 as SQIVND (reference sequence). The CDR3 nucleotides read TGTGCCAGTAGTACAGACTATAGCAATCAGCCCCAGCATTTT. Its translation: CASSTDYSNQPQHF.

The rearrangement uses TRBV19 and TRBJ2-5, with a weak D call TRBD1 (6 bases). The CDR3 consists of 15 residues. V was clipped by 4 bases and J by 0 bases, with 12 bases between them. CDR1 and CDR2 from the germline V gene are LNHDA and SQIVND (reference sequence). The CDR3 sequence: CASSTTGTYQETQYF. In DNA form, the CDR3 reads TGTGCCAGTAGTACCACAGGGACGTACCAAGAGACCCAGTACTTC.

This clone occurred a few times. The gene calls are TRBV5-6 and TRBJ2-7, with 8 bases lining up with TRBD1. The CDR3 length is 14 residues. Germline V gene sequence: CDR1 SGHDT, CDR2 YYEEEE. The junction had 7 bases not matched to a gene; V was cut back by 2 bases and J by 6 bases. This chain's CDR3 is CASSLDYRGSEQYF. CDR3 coding DNA: TGTGCCAGCAGCTTAGACTACAGGGGGAGCGAGCAGTACTTC.

The CDR3 sequence: CASSLAGSKGIQYF. The CDR3, as DNA: TGTGCCAGCAGCTTGGCCGGTTCCAAGGGCATTCAGTACTTC. The rearrangement joins TRBV5-8 to TRBJ2-4, with D unresolved. The V and J ends lost 0 bases and 9 bases respectively, with 13 bases between them. Per the germline V gene, CDR1 is SGHTS and CDR2 is YDEGEE. This CDR3 is 14 amino acids long.

A few counts support this clone. The gene calls are TRBV19 and TRBJ2-3; 7 bases are a match to TRBD1. CDR1 and CDR2 (germline): LNHDA, SQIVND (reference sequence). The CDR3 is 13 residues long. With V trimmed by 7 bases and J by 3 bases, 4 bases remained unmatched. This chain's CDR3 is CASMRDRTDTQYF. DNA of the CDR3: TGTGCCAGTATGAGGGACAGAACAGATACGCAGTATTTT.

V and J are TRBV28 and TRBJ2-3; D remains unclear. V was clipped by 0 bases and J by 2 bases, with 9 bases between them. CDR1 MDHEN and CDR2 SYDVKM come from the germline V gene. The CDR3 is 15 amino acids. DNA of the CDR3: TGTGCCAGCAGTTTATGGGACCTCTTCACAGATACGCAGTATTTT. Its translation is CASSLWDLFTDTQYF.

In nucleotides, the CDR3 is TGTGCCAGCAGCTTATCCCAGACCGGTGATGGCTACACCTTC. Translating gives CASSLSQTGDGYTF. The gene calls are TRBV7-3 and TRBJ1-2, with no clear D. The length of the CDR3 is 14 residues. Germline CDR1 SGHTA, CDR2 FQGTGA. The V end lost 2 bases, the J end lost 6 bases, and 13 bases lay between the germline ends.

The V call is TRBV19, the J call TRBJ2-3; 10 nucleotides agree with TRBD2. The V gene end was trimmed by 3 bases and the J gene end by 12 bases; junction bases not matched to a gene: 6. CDR3 length: 13 amino acids. CDR1 LNHDA and CDR2 SQIVND come from the germline V gene (reference sequence). The CDR3 is CASSISSGRAQYF. The DNA for the CDR3 is TGTGCCAGTAGTATCTCAAGCGGGAGGGCCCAGTATTTT.

The gene calls are TRBV7-2 and TRBJ1-6; 9 nucleotides match TRBD1. The CDR3 runs 16 residues. Per the germline V gene, CDR1 is SGHTA and CDR2 is FQGNSA. After removal of 1 base from V and 7 bases from J, the junction contained 5 bases not matched to a gene. The CDR3 here is CASSLVVGTGNSPLHF. The CDR3 DNA sequence: TGTGCCAGCAGCTTAGTTGTGGGGACAGGGAATTCACCCCTCCACTTT.

The chain employs TRBV9 and TRBJ1-4, with D tentatively TRBD1 (5 bases). CDR3 length: 15 amino acids. The ends were cut back, 4 bases at V and 6 bases at J, with 16 bases in the middle. Looked up from germline, CDR1 is SGDLS and CDR2 is YYNGEE. CDR3 nucleotides: TGTGCCAGCAGCCCGCGGGACCGGAGAGATGAAAAACTGTTTTTT. This sequence encodes CASSPRDRRDEKLFF.

The chain recombines TRBV4-1 with TRBJ1-4; D is undetermined. Germline V gene sequence: CDR1 MGHRA, CDR2 YSYEKL. Trimming left V 0 bases short and J 4 bases short, with 12 bases between. CDR3 length equals 16 residues. CDR3 amino acids: CASSQDAATNNEKLFF. CDR3 sequence (DNA): TGCGCCAGCAGCCAAGATGCGGCTACCAATAATGAAAAACTGTTTTTT.

The chain combines TRBV7-2 with TRBJ1-6, with D uncertain. The V gene lost 5 bases and the J gene lost 8 bases, with 16 bases spanning the gap. The CDR3 length is 15 residues. The germline CDR1 and CDR2 sequences are SGHTA and FQGNSA. The CDR3 spells CASSLNTVNDSPLHF. The CDR3 DNA is TGTGCCAGCAGCCTGAATACGGTGAACGATTCACCCCTCCACTTT.

The V gene is TRBV11-3, the J gene TRBJ2-2; D is unresolved. V was pared by 3 bases and J by 2 bases, with 10 bases between. The CDR3 runs to 15 residues. Germline V CDR1 and CDR2: SGHNT, YENEEA. This chain's CDR3 is CASSFGRINTGELFF. CDR3 sequence (DNA): TGTGCCAGCAGCTTTGGCCGGATCAACACCGGGGAGCTGTTTTTT.

This chain uses TRBV7-6 with TRBJ2-2; 8 bases are a match to TRBD2. Germline CDR1 and CDR2: SGHVS and FNYEAQ. With V trimmed by 0 bases and J by 0 bases, 0 bases remained unmatched. The CDR3 length is 16 residues. This CDR3 is CASSLASGANTGELFF. The DNA of the CDR3 is TGTGCCAGCAGCTTAGCTAGCGGGGCGAACACCGGGGAGCTGTTTTTT. Filled out from reference TRBV7-6 and TRBJ2-2, the complete variable domain reads GAGVSQSPRYKVTKRGQDVALRCDPISGHVSLYWYRQALGQGPEFLTYFNYEAQQDKSGLPNDRFSAERPEGSISTLTIQRTEQRDSAMYRCASSLASGANTGELFFGEGSRLTVL.

The rearrangement joins TRBV9 to TRBJ2-3, with 8 bases fitting TRBD2. The length of the CDR3 is 16 residues. V was pared by 2 bases and J by 0 bases, with 5 bases of the junction left unmatched. Germline V gene lookup returns CDR1 SGDLS and CDR2 YYNGEE. DNA for the CDR3: TGTGCCAGCAGCGTTTCTAGCGGGCAAAGCACAGATACGCAGTATTTT. Amino acid sequence: CASSVSSGQSTDTQYF. Based on the CDR3 plus reference TRBV9 and TRBJ2-3, the full variable domain is DSGVTQTPKHLITATGQRVTLRCSPRSGDLSVYWYQQSLDQGLQFLIQYYNGEERAKGNILERFSAQQFPDLHSELNLSSLELGDSALYFCASSVSSGQSTDTQYFGPGTRLTVL.

The chain recombines TRBV4-1 with TRBJ2-5, with D maybe TRBD1 (5 bases). The CDR3 runs to 13 residues. Per germline, CDR1 MGHRA and CDR2 YSYEKL. Trimming removed 1 base at V and 4 bases at J, with 7 bases between. The CDR3 coding sequence is TGCGCCAGCAGCCAAGGGGGCCCAGAGACCCAGTACTTC. Its translation is CASSQGGPETQYF.

This chain links TRBV3-1 (or the pseudogene TRBV3-2) with TRBJ2-7; D call uncertain. Germline loops: CDR1 LGHDT, CDR2 YNNKEL (reference sequence). V was pared by 0 bases and J by 1 base, with 13 bases between. CDR3 length: 16 amino acids. Written as DNA, the CDR3 is TGTGCCAGCAGCCAAGATATGGGCCCACCATCCTACGAGCAGTACTTC. Protein sequence: CASSQDMGPPSYEQYF.